One and the same sample provided the 27 T cell receptor beta chains below, sequenced in a study of OX40 agonist ivuxolimab in advanced cancers. Assay: immunoSEQ multiplex PCR; the TCRdb copy retains only in-frame clones and omits some. The sample lists under 80,000 clones; 88% were seen once. Material: CD4+ or CD8+ T cells sorted from blood, obtained in a trial of the OX40 agonist ivuxolimab. The origin of the receptors is an adult with an advanced solid tumor such as melanoma, head and neck, liver or kidney cancer.

V usage is TRBV7-2 and J usage is TRBJ1-2; 9 nucleotides line up with TRBD1. The CDR3 consists of 14 residues. After removal of 4 bases from V and 7 bases from J, the junction contained 7 bases not matched to a gene. CDR1 and CDR2 from the germline V gene are SGHTA and FQGNSA. The CDR3 loop is CASSSGTGSGGYTF. In nucleotides, the CDR3 is TGTGCCAGCAGCTCAGGGACAGGGAGCGGTGGCTACACCTTC.

The V and J genes are TRBV28 and TRBJ2-7, with 11 bases fitting TRBD2. V gave up 2 bases and J gave up 3 bases; unmatched junction bases: 0. The CDR3 totals 14 residues. Germline assignment: CDR1 MDHEN and CDR2 SYDVKM. CDR3 sequence (DNA): TGTGCCAGCAGTTTAACTAGCGGGGGCTACGAGCAGTACTTC. Translating it yields CASSLTSGGYEQYF.

This chain uses TRBV5-1 with TRBJ2-3; 11 bases fit TRBD2. Trimming took 5 bases from V and 0 from J; bases not matched to a gene: 14. The length of the CDR3 is 19 residues. CDR1 is SGHRS, CDR2 YFSETQ, per germline. The CDR3 nucleotides read TGCGCCAGCAGTTATCAACTACTAGCGGGAGTGGGGAGCACAGATACGCAGTATTTT. It codes for CASSYQLLAGVGSTDTQYF.

J is TRBJ1-2 and V is TRBV10-3, with D tentatively TRBD1 (5 bases). Per germline, CDR1 ENHRY and CDR2 SYGVKD. Deletions cut 2 bases from V and 4 bases from J, with 8 bases between. The CDR3 sequence is 13 residues long. The CDR3 reads CAISEGQLYGYTF. The CDR3 DNA reads as TGTGCCATCAGTGAGGGACAACTCTATGGCTACACCTTC.

The V gene is TRBV28, the J gene TRBJ1-4, with 11 bases matching TRBD1. Germline CDR1 is MDHEN and CDR2 is SYDVKM. The CDR3 extends over 14 amino acids. V lost 6 bases to trimming and J lost 7 bases; unmatched junction nucleotides: 4. CDR3 sequence (DNA): TGTGCCAGCAGCCGGACAGGGGGCGGTGAAAAACTGTTTTTT. Amino acid sequence: CASSRTGGGEKLFF.

This clone was seen only a few times. The genes are TRBV6-5 and TRBJ2-7; possibly TRBD1 or TRBD2 for D (5 bases each). Germline lookup yields CDR1 MNHEY and CDR2 SVGAGI. This CDR3 region has 14 residues. Trimming stripped 6 bases from V and 2 bases from J, with 14 bases between. The CDR3 DNA follows: TGTGCCAGCAGAAGCCCGGGACCCACCTACGAGCAGTACTTC. Protein sequence: CASRSPGPTYEQYF.

CDR3 coding DNA: TGTGCCAGCAGAGGGACAGGGACCCACACCGGGGAGCTGTTTTTT. This translates into CASRGTGTHTGELFF. V and J are TRBV28 and TRBJ2-2; TRBD1 aligns across 9 bases. There are 15 residues in the CDR3. Trimming cost V 6 bases and J 3 bases; bases outside gene matches: 5. Germline CDR1 and CDR2: MDHEN and SYDVKM. The entire variable domain, with the rest obtained from reference TRBV28 and TRBJ2-2, is as follows: DVKVTQSSRYLVKRTGEKVFLECVQDMDHENMFWYRQDPGLGLRLIYFSYDVKMKEKGDIPEGYSVSREKKERFSLILESASTNQTSMYLCASRGTGTHTGELFFGEGSRLTVL.

The chain recombines TRBV28 with TRBJ1-4, with 8 bases identical to TRBD1. This CDR3 is built from 14 residues. J lost 5 bases, V lost 5 bases, and 4 bases had no gene match. Germline V CDR1 and CDR2: MDHEN, SYDVKM. This CDR3 is CASSPGGRNEKLFF. CDR3 bases: TGTGCCAGCAGTCCAGGGGGCAGGAATGAAAAACTGTTTTTT. Full variable domain (outside the CDR3, taken from reference TRBV28 and TRBJ1-4): DVKVTQSSRYLVKRTGEKVFLECVQDMDHENMFWYRQDPGLGLRLIYFSYDVKMKEKGDIPEGYSVSREKKERFSLILESASTNQTSMYLCASSPGGRNEKLFFGSGTQLSVL.

The chain combines TRBV30 with TRBJ2-7; possibly TRBD1 for D (6 bases). Trimming cost V 8 bases and J 3 bases, with 20 bases left between them. This CDR3 comprises 14 residues. Germline-derived CDR1 and CDR2 are GTSNPN and SVGIG (reference sequence). Here the CDR3 reads CAETPGQMHYEQYF. For the CDR3, the DNA is TGTGCCGAGACTCCGGGACAAATGCACTACGAGCAGTACTTC.

This chain joins TRBV11-2 and TRBJ2-5, with 9 positions matching TRBD2. The CDR3 spans 16 residues. Germline CDR1 SGHAT, CDR2 FQNNGV. Unmatched junction bases numbered 12, after V lost 6 bases and J lost 4 bases. The CDR3 loop reads CASRRGAGGPGETQYF. The CDR3 nucleotides are TGTGCCAGCAGACGGGGTGCGGGAGGGCCGGGAGAGACCCAGTACTTC.

This sequence joins TRBV6-1 and TRBJ2-3, with 8 bases identical to TRBD2. The V and J ends lost 3 bases and 8 bases, in that order; junction bases with no gene match: 10. From germline, CDR1 is MNHNS and CDR2 SASEGT. The CDR3 length is 15 residues. Here the CDR3 reads CASSDPGRALITQYF. CDR3 nucleotide sequence: TGTGCCAGCAGTGACCCCGGGAGGGCCCTCATTACGCAGTATTTT.

The CDR3 reads CATSRDHIGSYYNEQFF. CDR3 DNA sequence: TGTGCCACCAGCAGAGACCATATCGGGAGCTATTACAATGAGCAGTTCTTC. The chain links TRBV15 to TRBJ2-1, with D perhaps TRBD2 (6 bases). Trimming cost V 0 bases and J 4 bases, with 16 bases left between them. This CDR3 region has 17 residues. Germline lookup yields CDR1 LNHNV and CDR2 YYDKDF (reference sequence).

The chain employs TRBV5-1 and TRBJ2-1; D possibly corresponds to TRBD1 (6 bases). The CDR3 has 13 residues. In germline, CDR1 is SGHRS, CDR2 YFSETQ. V was clipped by 0 bases and J by 8 bases, with 9 bases between them. CDR3 region: CASSLGGHHEQFF. The CDR3 DNA sequence: TGCGCCAGCAGCTTGGGGGGACATCATGAGCAGTTCTTC.

This rearrangement joins TRBV6-6 to TRBJ2-2; 9 bases are a match to TRBD2. V dropped 7 bases and J dropped 0; count of bases not matched to a gene: 3. The germline CDR1 and CDR2 sequences are MNHNY and SVGAGI (reference sequence). The CDR3 has 15 amino acids. For the CDR3, the DNA is TGTGCCAGCACCGTAGCGGGGGCGAACACCGGGGAGCTGTTTTTT. Translation: CASTVAGANTGELFF.

This sequence joins TRBV5-1 and TRBJ2-2; perhaps TRBD1 as D (5 bases). Per germline, CDR1 SGHRS and CDR2 YFSETQ. This CDR3 region has 15 residues. V was shortened by 1 base and J by 5 bases, with 12 bases between the two germline ends. The CDR3 DNA follows: TGCGCCAGCAGCTTGAGTCAGGGCGCGACCGGGGAGCTGTTTTTT. Translated, it gives CASSLSQGATGELFF.

The rearrangement joins TRBV5-4 to TRBJ2-5; TRBD1 is a possible D gene (7 bases). The V gene lost 3 bases and the J gene lost 5 bases, with 17 bases spanning the gap. The CDR3 runs to 15 residues. Per germline, CDR1 SGHNT and CDR2 YYREEE (reference sequence). This CDR3 is CASSSQGGGGETQYF. The CDR3 DNA is TGTGCCAGCAGCTCCCAGGGGGGAGGCGGTGAGACCCAGTACTTC.

The CDR3 loop reads CASSLRGEQYF. CDR3 DNA sequence: TGTGCCAGCAGTTTAAGGGGCGAGCAGTACTTC. The J gene is TRBJ2-7, the V gene TRBV28, with D perhaps matching TRBD1 (5 bases). This CDR3 contains 11 residues. Trimming took off 2 bases at V and 6 bases at J, with 5 bases between the two ends. Germline CDR1 and CDR2: MDHEN and SYDVKM.

This sequence joins TRBV6-4 and TRBJ2-1, with 8 bases fitting TRBD2. The V segment lost 7 bases and the J segment 9 bases; nucleotides outside the gene matches: 5. The length of the CDR3 is 12 residues. Germline values: CDR1 MRHNA, CDR2 SNTAGT. The CDR3 bases are TGTGCCAGCACGGGACTAGGGTCTGAGCAGTTCTTC. This sequence encodes CASTGLGSEQFF.

This clone was counted once. The chain combines TRBV6-1 with TRBJ1-1; tentatively, D is TRBD1 (6 bases). Trimming removed 7 bases from V and 0 bases from J, with 15 bases in between. CDR3 length: 15 amino acids. Germline loops: CDR1 MNHNS, CDR2 SASEGT. The CDR3 nucleotides are TGTGCCAGCACCGTGGGGAGGGGGGTGAACACTGAAGCTTTCTTT. Translating gives CASTVGRGVNTEAFF.

This chain uses TRBV11-2 with TRBJ1-2; D uncertain. This CDR3 has 14 amino acids. V was pared by 3 bases and J by 2 bases, with 10 bases between. Germline-derived CDR1 and CDR2 are SGHAT and FQNNGV. The CDR3 is CASSLDRVNYGYTF. The CDR3 coding sequence is TGTGCCAGCAGCTTGGACCGAGTAAACTATGGCTACACCTTC.

The chain combines TRBV27 with TRBJ2-3; D unresolved. CDR3 length: 14 amino acids. Germline CDR1 reads MNHEY; CDR2 reads SMNVEV (reference sequence). Trimming stripped 3 bases from V and 8 bases from J, with 15 bases between. The CDR3 sequence is CASSLLDRAATQYF. Here the CDR3 DNA reads TGTGCCAGCAGTTTGTTAGACCGAGCAGCTACGCAGTATTTT.

V and J are TRBV15 and TRBJ1-1; tentative D call: TRBD1 (6 bases). Germline-derived CDR1 and CDR2 are LNHNV and YYDKDF (reference sequence). V dropped 3 bases and J dropped 3 bases, with 17 bases sitting between them. CDR3 length: 16 residues. The CDR3 sequence: CATSSGTPGRHTEAFF. The CDR3 DNA reads as TGTGCCACCAGCAGCGGGACACCTGGAAGGCACACTGAAGCTTTCTTT.

This clone has just a few counts. The chain has TRBV28 and TRBJ2-1; TRBD2 aligns across 9 bases. The germline V gene has CDR1 MDHEN and CDR2 SYDVKM. CDR3 size: 20 residues. J gave up 7 bases and V 2 bases, and 21 bases lay outside the gene matches. CDR3 loop: CASSLGGFGTSLLRRNEQFF. The CDR3 DNA is TGTGCCAGCAGTTTAGGGGGTTTTGGGACTAGCCTTTTGCGAAGGAATGAGCAGTTCTTC.

This clone was found once. This chain connects TRBV5-8 to TRBJ2-2; D possibly corresponds to TRBD1 (5 bases). Germline loops: CDR1 SGHTS, CDR2 YDEGEE. This CDR3 comprises 15 residues. V was cut by 0 bases and J by 4 bases, with 10 bases left in between. The CDR3 sequence is CASSLGARATGELFF. CDR3 nucleotide sequence: TGTGCCAGCAGCTTGGGTGCCAGGGCCACCGGGGAGCTGTTTTTT.

The V call is TRBV19, the J call TRBJ2-5; TRBD2 matches 8 bases. The junction had 6 bases not matched to a gene; V was cut back by 5 bases and J by 1 base. CDR1 is LNHDA, CDR2 SQIVND, per germline (reference sequence). This CDR3 comprises 15 residues. This chain's CDR3 is CASSSRLATQETQYF. The CDR3 DNA reads TGTGCCAGTAGTTCGAGACTAGCGACCCAAGAGACCCAGTACTTC.

This rearrangement joins TRBV30 to TRBJ1-1, with a possible D match to TRBD1 (6 bases). V was clipped by 2 bases and J by 4 bases, with 14 bases between them. Germline assignment: CDR1 GTSNPN and CDR2 SVGIG (reference sequence). The CDR3 has 14 amino acids. The CDR3 is CAWSLSGGGTEAFF. The CDR3 DNA reads TGTGCCTGGAGTCTCTCCGGGGGCGGCACTGAAGCTTTCTTT.

The gene calls are TRBV9 and TRBJ1-1; 7 nucleotides align to TRBD1. Germline V gives CDR1 SGDLS, CDR2 YYNGEE. The ends lost 4 bases at V and 4 bases at J; junction bases unmatched: 7. The CDR3 length is 14 residues. CDR3 sequence reads: CASSPGTAVTEAFF. CDR3 in DNA: TGTGCCAGCAGCCCCGGGACAGCAGTCACTGAAGCTTTCTTT.